The present entry profiles one T cell receptor beta chain with its context. Its specificity is not known. Every immunoSEQ plate was one replicate of a subset's evenly spread DNA. In the sorted-subset replicate PCRs, approximately 200 ng DNA, 25,000 to 35,000 T cell genomes, was used. TCRdb's copy holds only in-frame clones and misses some; the assay was immunoSEQ multiplex PCR. The sample records about 2.3 million clones, just under 95% being singletons. This sample was included in a study of shared clonotypes between healthy human individuals. Study-level results: What naive subsets generally showed was a larger estimated richness than memory subsets showed. Four donors held 5% to 5.5% of naive CD4 clonotypes in common.

This CDR3 is 14 amino acids long. The V gene lost 7 bases and the J gene lost 0 bases, with 10 bases spanning the gap. Germline V gene data show CDR1 as MNHNY and CDR2 as SVGAGI (reference sequence). The TCR was taken from a man aged 18 to 30 in good health. Some clones in this sample may be carry-over from other donors' samples. The J gene is TRBJ1-3, the V gene TRBV6-6; D call uncertain. Specimen: naive CD4+ T cells from PBMCs. Documented subset: CD45RA+ positively selected. DNA for the CDR3: TGTGCCAGCACCTTGGTCGTCTCTGGAAACACCATATATTTT. It is translated as CASTLVVSGNTIYF.